This T cell receptor beta chain is from a study of response to subunit inactivated influenza vaccine. Study conclusions and caveats: Few additional T cells are recruited per seasonal influenza vaccination, authors suggested.

This CDR3 spans 15 amino acids. Germline CDR1 reads KGHDR; CDR2 reads SFDVKD. The V gene end was trimmed by 4 bases and the J gene end by 2 bases; junction bases not matched to a gene: 4. This clonotype was observed many times. Its antigen is unidentified. One entry per CDR3 protein results from TCRdb running MiXCR on the RT-PCR reads. Of 200,000 to 250,000 distinct CDR3 sequences listed, 9.5% to 15% are singletons. The source material was non-naive T cells sorted from PBMCs, sampled 14 to 15 days before vaccination. The source is a man aged 50-60 years who received an inactivated influenza vaccine. V and J are TRBV24-1 and TRBJ2-1; 7 nucleotides line up with TRBD2. CDR3 loop: CATSDLAVPYNEQFF. CDR3 bases: TGTGCCACCAGTGACCTAGCGGTCCCCTACAATGAGCAGTTCTTC.